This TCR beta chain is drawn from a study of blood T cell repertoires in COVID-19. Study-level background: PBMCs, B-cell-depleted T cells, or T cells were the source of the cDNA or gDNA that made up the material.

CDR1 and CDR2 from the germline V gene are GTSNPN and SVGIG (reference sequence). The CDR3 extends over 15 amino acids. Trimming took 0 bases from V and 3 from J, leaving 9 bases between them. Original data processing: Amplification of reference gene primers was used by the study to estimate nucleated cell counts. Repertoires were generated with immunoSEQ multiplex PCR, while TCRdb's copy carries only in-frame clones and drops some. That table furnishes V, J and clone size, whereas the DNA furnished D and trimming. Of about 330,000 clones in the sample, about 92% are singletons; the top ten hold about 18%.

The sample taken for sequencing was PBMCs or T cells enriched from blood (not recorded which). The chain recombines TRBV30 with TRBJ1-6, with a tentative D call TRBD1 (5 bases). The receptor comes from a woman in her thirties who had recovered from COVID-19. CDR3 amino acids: CAWSVGHLYNSPLHF. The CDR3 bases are TGTGCCTGGAGTGTAGGACACCTCTATAATTCACCCCTCCACTTT. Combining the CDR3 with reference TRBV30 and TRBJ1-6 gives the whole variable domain SQTIHQWPATLVQPVGSPLSLECTVEGTSNPNLYWYRQAAGRGLQLLFYSVGIGQISSEVPQNLSASRPQDRQFILSSKKLLLSDSGFYLCAWSVGHLYNSPLHFGNGTRLTVT.